The clone carrying this T cell receptor (beta chain) was seen at least ten times. The antigen is unknown. UMIs and a universal primer site were added when TCR cDNA was made by 5'RACE template switching. TCRdb re-analysed the 5' RACE reads in MiXCR, keeping a single row per CDR3 protein. The data show some 500,000 distinct CDR3 sequences, with 13% seen just once and roughly an eighth held by the top ten. The record originates from a study of T cells after yellow fever vaccination. Study-wide points: The booster response re-showed most primary clones: over 95% CD4, around 87% CD8.

This CDR3 spans 14 amino acids. The ends lost 6 bases at V and 7 bases at J; junction bases unmatched: 4. Germline loops: CDR1 SNHLY, CDR2 FYNNEI. V is TRBV2 and J is TRBJ2-2; the match to TRBD1 covers 11 bases. This TCR derives from a man younger than 45 who received the YFV17D yellow fever vaccine. This specimen consisted of PBMCs, obtained on the day of the yellow fever booster vaccination. The CDR3 bases are TGTGCCAGCAGGGACAGGGGGCATGACGGGGAGCTGTTTTTT. Its translation is CASRDRGHDGELFF. The full variable domain, completed using reference TRBV2 and TRBJ2-2, is EPEVTQTPSHQVTQMGQEVILRCVPISNHLYFYWYRQILGQKVEFLVSFYNNEISEKSEIFDDQFSVERPDGSNFTLKIRSTKLEDSAMYFCASRDRGHDGELFFGEGSRLTVL.